What follows are 18 T cell receptor beta chains derived from one specimen sequenced in a study of blood T cell repertoires in COVID-19. The assay was immunoSEQ multiplex PCR, and TCRdb's table has in-frame clones only and misses some. Of 110,000 or so clones listed, 75% to 90% are singletons. Material: peripheral blood. The receptor source for this set is a woman aged 60-75 years with COVID-19, enrolled during active disease.

V gene TRBV5-4 combines with J gene TRBJ1-1; 8 bases align to TRBD1. The V gene's germline CDR1 is SGHNT and CDR2 YYREEE (reference sequence). The V gene end was trimmed by 4 bases and the J gene end by 4 bases; junction bases not matched to a gene: 6. CDR3 size: 14 residues. The CDR3: CASSTYTGGTEAFF. DNA of the CDR3: TGTGCCAGCAGCACATACACAGGGGGCACTGAAGCTTTCTTT.

This clone showed up just once. The chain uses TRBV28 and TRBJ1-3; the match to TRBD1 covers 7 bases. CDR1 and CDR2 from the germline V gene are MDHEN and SYDVKM. The CDR3 covers 16 residues. The ends lost 5 bases at V and 4 bases at J; junction bases unmatched: 11. CDR3 in amino acids: CASSQTTGAVGNTIYF. In DNA form, the CDR3 reads TGTGCCAGCAGTCAGACAACAGGGGCGGTGGGAAACACCATATATTTT.

This chain uses TRBV9 with TRBJ2-7; 8 bases map to TRBD1. The ends lost 4 bases at V and 7 bases at J; junction bases unmatched: 10. Germline V gene sequence: CDR1 SGDLS, CDR2 YYNGEE. This CDR3 contains 14 residues. The CDR3: CASSFGQGREEQYF. In DNA, the CDR3 is TGTGCCAGCAGCTTCGGACAGGGCAGGGAGGAGCAGTACTTC. Using reference TRBV9 and TRBJ2-7 for the parts outside the CDR3, the full variable domain is DSGVTQTPKHLITATGQRVTLRCSPRSGDLSVYWYQQSLDQGLQFLIQYYNGEERAKGNILERFSAQQFPDLHSELNLSSLELGDSALYFCASSFGQGREEQYFGPGTRLTVT.

The V gene is TRBV24-1, the J gene TRBJ1-1; the match to TRBD1 covers 7 bases. Germline assignment: CDR1 KGHDR and CDR2 SFDVKD. V was clipped by 2 bases and J by 0 bases; unmatched bases: 8. The CDR3 consists of 17 residues. CDR3 nucleotides: TGTGCCACCAGTGATTCGCGACAGGGAACCATGAACACTGAAGCTTTCTTT. Its translation: CATSDSRQGTMNTEAFF.

The chain recombines TRBV4-1 with TRBJ1-6, with 9 positions matching TRBD1. V shed 1 base and J 10 bases; nucleotides not matched to a gene: 11. The CDR3 is 17 amino acids. Germline V gene data show CDR1 as MGHRA and CDR2 as YSYEKL. CDR3 loop: CASSQVYRDRVNSPLHF. CDR3 coding DNA: TGCGCCAGCAGCCAAGTCTACCGGGACAGGGTAAACTCACCCCTCCACTTT.

This clone has only one observation. V is TRBV19 and J is TRBJ1-5, with 8 bases identical to TRBD1. Germline CDR1 LNHDA, CDR2 SQIVND (reference sequence). With V trimmed by 3 bases and J by 6 bases, 10 bases remained unmatched. The CDR3 sequence is 16 residues long. CDR3 protein: CASSISSRGLSQPQHF. The CDR3 nucleotides read TGTGCCAGTAGTATTTCTAGCAGGGGGCTCAGTCAGCCCCAGCATTTT.

The chain uses TRBV12-3 or TRBV12-4 and TRBJ1-1; D unresolved. The V and J ends lost 6 bases and 9 bases respectively, with 14 bases between them. This CDR3 spans 12 amino acids. CDR3 region: CASSLRGMKAFF. The DNA for the CDR3 is TGTGCCAGCAGCCTAAGAGGGATGAAAGCTTTCTTT.

This CDR3 is CASSLFGQGRETQYF. The DNA for the CDR3 is TGTGCCAGCAGCCTATTTGGACAGGGCAGGGAGACCCAGTACTTC. The genes are TRBV14 and TRBJ2-5, with 8 bases fitting TRBD1. This CDR3 is 15 amino acids long. Per the germline V gene, CDR1 is SGHDN and CDR2 is FVKESK. V gave up 4 bases and J gave up 5 bases; unmatched junction bases: 9.

In nucleotides, the CDR3 is TGTGCCAGCAGCTTGACAGGCCAGGATGAAAAACTGTTTTTT. As protein: CASSLTGQDEKLFF. The chain uses TRBV5-5 and TRBJ1-4; perhaps TRBD1 as D (5 bases). Germline loops: CDR1 SGHKS, CDR2 YYEKEE (reference sequence). V shed 1 base and J shed 6 bases, with 10 bases lying between them. This CDR3 has 14 residues.

This chain connects TRBV27 to TRBJ1-4, with 9 bases that match TRBD1. Per germline, CDR1 MNHEY and CDR2 SMNVEV (reference sequence). This CDR3 is built from 16 residues. V lost 4 bases to trimming and J lost 5 bases; unmatched junction nucleotides: 8. CDR3 in DNA: TGTGCCAGCAGTTCCCGGGGACAGGGCCGGAATGAAAAACTGTTTTTT. This translates into CASSSRGQGRNEKLFF.

The chain combines TRBV9 with TRBJ1-3; D not resolved. Trimming removed 2 bases from V and 2 bases from J, with 11 bases in between. This CDR3 has 15 residues. From germline, CDR1 is SGDLS and CDR2 YYNGEE. Written as DNA, the CDR3 is TGTGCCAGCAGCGTCGAGGGAACTCCTGGAAACACCATATATTTT. Translation: CASSVEGTPGNTIYF.

The J gene is TRBJ2-1, the V gene TRBV7-3; 8 bases fit TRBD1. The V gene's germline CDR1 is SGHTA and CDR2 FQGTGA. Trimming took 4 bases from V and 7 from J; bases not matched to a gene: 0. The CDR3 spans 12 residues. The CDR3 DNA is TGTGCCAGCAGCTGGACAGGGAATGAGCAGTTCTTC. Protein sequence: CASSWTGNEQFF.

V usage is TRBV6-5 and J usage is TRBJ2-7, with TRBD1 identical over 8 bases. The V segment lost 6 bases and the J segment 2 bases; nucleotides outside the gene matches: 6. CDR1 and CDR2 from the germline V gene are MNHEY and SVGAGI. This CDR3 spans 14 amino acids. CDR3 DNA: TGTGCCAGCAGCCGCGACAGGGGAGCCTACGAGCAGTACTTC. The encoded protein is CASSRDRGAYEQYF.

This chain joins TRBV18 and TRBJ2-7; 12 bases are a match to TRBD1. There are 16 residues in the CDR3. From germline, CDR1 is KGHSH and CDR2 LQKENI. Trimming took 6 bases from V and 5 from J; bases not matched to a gene: 11. DNA of the CDR3: TGTGCCAGCTCGCCTACCCGGGACAGGGGGCCTGACGAGCAGTACTTC. Translation: CASSPTRDRGPDEQYF.

The chain uses TRBV19 and TRBJ1-2; the D is unclear. Germline assignment: CDR1 LNHDA and CDR2 SQIVND (reference sequence). The CDR3 totals 11 residues. Trimming left V 11 bases short and J 8 bases short, with 15 bases between. The DNA of the CDR3 is TGTGCCGGCATAAGGGCGGGAGGCTACACCTTC. This codes for CAGIRAGGYTF. The complete variable domain, with remaining parts taken from reference TRBV19 and TRBJ1-2, reads DGGITQSPKYLFRKEGQNVTLSCEQNLNHDAMYWYRQDPGQGLRLIYYSQIVNDFQKGDIAEGYSVSREKKESFPLTVTSAQKNPTAFYLCAGIRAGGYTFGSGTRLTVV.

The chain couples TRBV5-1 to TRBJ1-4; D possibly corresponds to TRBD1 (6 bases). The CDR3 is made up of 15 amino acids. The ends were cut back, 4 bases at V and 7 bases at J, with 17 bases in the middle. CDR1 is SGHRS and CDR2 is YFSETQ in the germline V gene. CDR3 protein: CASSMGTGMSEKLFF. CDR3 bases: TGCGCCAGCAGCATGGGAACAGGGATGAGTGAAAAACTGTTTTTT.

This clone was counted a few times. The chain joins TRBV5-5 to TRBJ1-2, with 7 bases identical to TRBD1. This CDR3 has 13 residues. V shed 4 bases, J shed 5 bases, and the junction held 5 bases outside the gene matches. Germline V gene lookup returns CDR1 SGHKS and CDR2 YYEKEE (reference sequence). CDR3 sequence reads: CASSTTGNYGYTF. Here the CDR3 DNA reads TGTGCCAGCAGCACGACAGGGAATTATGGCTACACCTTC.

The chain links TRBV2 to TRBJ2-5; D may be TRBD2 (6 bases). V was trimmed by 8 bases and J by 3 bases, leaving 13 bases between them. The V gene's germline CDR1 is SNHLY and CDR2 FYNNEI. The CDR3 covers 13 residues. CDR3 in amino acids: CASGADYKETQYF. DNA of the CDR3: TGTGCCAGCGGAGCGGACTATAAAGAGACCCAGTACTTC. Full variable domain (remainder filled in from reference TRBV2 and TRBJ2-5): EPEVTQTPSHQVTQMGQEVILRCVPISNHLYFYWYRQILGQKVEFLVSFYNNEISEKSEIFDDQFSVERPDGSNFTLKIRSTKLEDSAMYFCASGADYKETQYFGPGTRLLVL.